The 3 T cell receptor beta chains below come from one sample, sequenced in a study of shared clonotypes between healthy human individuals. Using immunoSEQ multiplex PCR, the repertoire was profiled, and TCRdb retains in-frame clones only, with some absent. The table has about 680,000 clones, around 78% seen once. Sequencing was performed on memory CD4+ T cells sorted from blood. This sample's subset: CD45RA-negative fraction. The receptors derive from a woman in her 30s in good health.

This clone was picked up one time. Other DNA sequences in this sample translate to the same CDR3. V and J are TRBV5-1 and TRBJ2-7; TRBD2 matches 7 bases. Germline V gene lookup returns CDR1 SGHRS and CDR2 YFSETQ. CDR3 length: 14 amino acids. V lost 4 bases and J lost 0; bases outside the gene matches: 4. The CDR3: CASSGSGGSYEQYF. The CDR3 nucleotides read TGCGCCAGCAGCGGGTCGGGAGGCTCCTACGAGCAGTACTTC.

The rearrangement uses TRBV4-2 and TRBJ2-7; no clear D. The V gene lost 1 base and the J gene lost 6 bases, with 10 bases spanning the gap. The CDR3 totals 13 residues. Germline V gene lookup returns CDR1 LGHNA and CDR2 YNFKEQ. The CDR3 sequence: CASSQVRASEQYF. The CDR3 DNA follows: TGTGCCAGCAGCCAAGTACGCGCGTCCGAGCAGTACTTC.

The chain uses TRBV19 and TRBJ2-5; a possible D gene is TRBD1 (6 bases). Deletions cut 0 bases from V and 5 bases from J, with 16 bases between. The CDR3 covers 16 residues. CDR1 is LNHDA and CDR2 is SQIVND in the germline V gene (reference sequence). The CDR3 spells CASSIDAGVFMETQYF. The CDR3 coding sequence is TGTGCCAGTAGTATAGACGCAGGGGTTTTTATGGAGACCCAGTACTTC.